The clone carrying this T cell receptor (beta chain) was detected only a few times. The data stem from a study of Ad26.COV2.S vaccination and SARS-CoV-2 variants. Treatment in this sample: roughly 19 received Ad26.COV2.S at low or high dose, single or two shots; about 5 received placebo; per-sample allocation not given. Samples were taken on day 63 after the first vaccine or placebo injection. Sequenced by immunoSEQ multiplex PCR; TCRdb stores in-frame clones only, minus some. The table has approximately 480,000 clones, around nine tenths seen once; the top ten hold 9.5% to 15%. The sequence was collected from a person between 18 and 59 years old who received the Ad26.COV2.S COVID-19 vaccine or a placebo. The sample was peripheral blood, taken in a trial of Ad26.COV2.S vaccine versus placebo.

CDR3 in DNA: TGTGCCAGCAGTTCTTACAGGACAGGGCATGGCTACACCTTC. Translating gives CASSSYRTGHGYTF. The V and J genes are TRBV28 and TRBJ1-2; TRBD1 matches 8 bases. The CDR3 totals 14 residues. CDR1 MDHEN and CDR2 SYDVKM come from the germline V gene. The junction had 7 bases not matched to a gene; V was cut back by 4 bases and J by 6 bases.